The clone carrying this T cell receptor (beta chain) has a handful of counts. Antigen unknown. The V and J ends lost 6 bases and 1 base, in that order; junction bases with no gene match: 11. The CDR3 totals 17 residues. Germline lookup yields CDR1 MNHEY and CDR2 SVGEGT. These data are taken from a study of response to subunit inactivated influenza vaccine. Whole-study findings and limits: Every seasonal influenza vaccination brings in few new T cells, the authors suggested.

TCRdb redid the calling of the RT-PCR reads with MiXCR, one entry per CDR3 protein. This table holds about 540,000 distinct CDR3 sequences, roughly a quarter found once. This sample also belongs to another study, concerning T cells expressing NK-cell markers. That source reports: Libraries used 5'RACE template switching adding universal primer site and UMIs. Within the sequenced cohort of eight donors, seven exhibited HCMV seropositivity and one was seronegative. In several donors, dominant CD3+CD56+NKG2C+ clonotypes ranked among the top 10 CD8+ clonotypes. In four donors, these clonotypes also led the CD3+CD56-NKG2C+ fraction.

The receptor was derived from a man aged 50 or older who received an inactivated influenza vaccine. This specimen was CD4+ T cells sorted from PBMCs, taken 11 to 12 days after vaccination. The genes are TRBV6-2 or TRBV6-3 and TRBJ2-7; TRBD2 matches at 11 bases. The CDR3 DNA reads TGTGCCAGCAGCCTGCCCTCCGGGACTAGCGGATCCTACGAGCAGTACTTC. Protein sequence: CASSLPSGTSGSYEQYF.